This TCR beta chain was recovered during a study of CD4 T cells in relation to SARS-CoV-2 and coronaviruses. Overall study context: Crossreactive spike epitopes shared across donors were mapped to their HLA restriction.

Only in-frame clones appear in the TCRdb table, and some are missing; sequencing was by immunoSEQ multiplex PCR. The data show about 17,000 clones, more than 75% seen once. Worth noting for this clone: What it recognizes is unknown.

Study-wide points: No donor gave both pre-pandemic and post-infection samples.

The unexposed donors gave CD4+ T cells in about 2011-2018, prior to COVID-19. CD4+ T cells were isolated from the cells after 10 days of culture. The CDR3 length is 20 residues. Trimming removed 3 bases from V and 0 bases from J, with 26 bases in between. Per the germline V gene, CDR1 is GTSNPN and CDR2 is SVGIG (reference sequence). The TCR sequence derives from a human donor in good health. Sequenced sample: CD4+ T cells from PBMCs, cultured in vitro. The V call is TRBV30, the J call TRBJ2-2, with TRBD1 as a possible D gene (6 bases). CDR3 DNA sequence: TGTGCCTGGAGCCTGGATGGACAGTTCACCATTACCTCGAACACCGGGGAGCTGTTTTTT. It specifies CAWSLDGQFTITSNTGELFF. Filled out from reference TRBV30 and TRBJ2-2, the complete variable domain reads SQTIHQWPATLVQPVGSPLSLECTVEGTSNPNLYWYRQAAGRGLQLLFYSVGIGQISSEVPQNLSASRPQDRQFILSSKKLLLSDSGFYLCAWSLDGQFTITSNTGELFFGEGSRLTVL.